The 25 T cell receptor beta chains below were found in one sample sequenced in a study of PD-1 blockade in classical Hodgkin lymphoma (dated by TCRdb to the early 2020s). The time point label, as the study defines it: cycle 1 day 1 (C1D1), immediately before nivolumab initiation. Every trial patient had relapsed after autologous stem cell transplantation, and cohorts A, B and C differed in prior brentuximab vedotin exposure. Library preparation employed the immunoSEQ multiplex PCR assay. TCRdb holds this immuneACCESS table with in-frame rearrangements only. Some clones are missing; in checked studies, unresolved V genes explain under half, and the rest has no known cause. The sample has approximately 10,000 clones on record, 70% to 90% of them singletons. The leading ten clones occupy roughly 33% of the sample. The specimen comprised peripheral blood mononuclear cells (PBMCs), sampled at baseline. These receptors were obtained from a human donor with classical Hodgkin lymphoma.

The count of this clone is one. The chain couples TRBV5-4 to TRBJ2-5; either TRBD1 or TRBD2 may fit D (6 bases each). CDR1 is SGHNT and CDR2 is YYREEE in the germline V gene (reference sequence). V was cut by 5 bases and J by 5 bases, with 13 bases left in between. The CDR3 loop spans 13 amino acids. CDR3 sequence reads: CASSWRGAETQYF. CDR3 in DNA: TGTGCCAGCAGTTGGAGGGGGGCGGAGACCCAGTACTTC.

The chain combines TRBV29-1 with TRBJ1-5; weak D call: TRBD1 (6 bases). Deletions cut 6 bases from V and 3 bases from J, with 12 bases between. The CDR3 sequence is 13 residues long. In germline, CDR1 is SQVTM, CDR2 ANQGSEA. The CDR3 loop reads CSVRDNYNQPQHF. The CDR3 region has the DNA TGCAGCGTCCGGGACAATTACAATCAGCCCCAGCATTTT. The full variable domain, rest sourced from reference TRBV29-1 and TRBJ1-5, is SAVISQKPSRDICQRGTSLTIQCQVDSQVTMMFWYRQQPGQSLTLIATANQGSEATYESGFVIDKFPISRPNLTFSTLTVSNMSPEDSSIYLCSVRDNYNQPQHFGDGTRLSIL.

This chain joins TRBV15 and TRBJ2-7; possible D gene TRBD1, 5 bases. The CDR3 has 12 residues. Germline CDR1 LNHNV, CDR2 YYDKDF (reference sequence). Trimming removed 5 bases at V and 6 bases at J, with 11 bases between. The CDR3 DNA reads TGTGCCACCAGCGGGGTAACAGGCGAGCAGTACTTC. This translates into CATSGVTGEQYF.

The gene calls are TRBV6-1 and TRBJ2-6, with D unclear. With 5 bases removed from V and 0 bases from J, the gap between germline ends came to 8 bases. CDR1 MNHNS and CDR2 SASEGT come from the germline V gene. The CDR3 sequence is 15 residues long. CDR3 region: CASSRVLSGANVLTF. In DNA form, the CDR3 reads TGTGCCAGCAGTCGGGTTCTCTCTGGGGCCAACGTCCTGACTTTC.

This rearrangement joins TRBV18 to TRBJ2-7; 10 bases are shared with TRBD1. Germline V gene sequence: CDR1 KGHSH, CDR2 LQKENI. This CDR3 has 14 residues. The V gene end was trimmed by 3 bases and the J gene end by 6 bases; junction bases not matched to a gene: 5. The CDR3 nucleotides are TGTGCCAGCTCACCTCCGACAGGGGGCGCCGAGCAGTACTTC. This sequence encodes CASSPPTGGAEQYF.

This chain joins TRBV11-2 and TRBJ2-5; TRBD2 matches 10 bases. Germline V lookup: CDR1 SGHAT, CDR2 FQNNGV. This CDR3 spans 18 amino acids. Trimming removed 3 bases from V and 4 bases from J; junction bases left unmatched: 14. CDR3: CASSFGGGTSAFRETQYF. The CDR3, as DNA: TGTGCCAGCAGCTTTGGCGGGGGGACTAGCGCCTTTCGAGAGACCCAGTACTTC.

This chain connects TRBV6-1 to TRBJ2-1, with 13 bases lining up with TRBD2. This CDR3 has 17 residues. CDR1 MNHNS and CDR2 SASEGT come from the germline V gene. Trimming cost V 4 bases and J 7 bases; bases outside gene matches: 10. The DNA for the CDR3 is TGTGCCAGCAGTGCGTTACGGACTAGCGGGAGAGCGAATGAGCAGTTCTTC. Its translation is CASSALRTSGRANEQFF.

J is TRBJ2-7 and V is TRBV12-5; 7 bases are a match to TRBD2. Germline lookup yields CDR1 LGHNT and CDR2 FRNRAP. Trimming removed 6 bases from V and 7 bases from J; junction bases left unmatched: 12. The CDR3 runs to 14 residues. The CDR3 region has the DNA TGTGCTAGTGGCCCACCTAGCGGCCCCCGGGAGCAGTACTTC. It codes for CASGPPSGPREQYF.

For the CDR3, the DNA is TGTGCCAGCAGCTTAGGGGTAGGGGGCACTGAAGCTTTCTTT. Its translation is CASSLGVGGTEAFF. The chain joins TRBV7-9 to TRBJ1-1, with D possibly matching TRBD1 (6 bases). Germline V gives CDR1 SEHNR, CDR2 FQNEAQ (reference sequence). This CDR3 comprises 14 residues. Trimming shortened V by 1 base and J by 4 bases, and 10 bases separated the two germline ends.

This clone was seen only a few times. This chain uses TRBV5-1 with TRBJ1-1; possible D gene TRBD1, 5 bases. CDR1 is SGHRS, CDR2 YFSETQ, per germline. The CDR3 extends over 12 amino acids. V lost 0 bases and J lost 5, with 5 bases in between. CDR3 nucleotide sequence: TGCGCCAGCAGCTTGGACAGGACTGAAGCTTTCTTT. Protein sequence: CASSLDRTEAFF.

The V call is TRBV7-8, the J call TRBJ2-7; D is unresolved. CDR3 length: 14 amino acids. Trimming pared 7 bases from V and 2 bases from J, leaving 15 bases between. The germline V gene encodes CDR1 SGHVS and CDR2 FQNEAQ. For the CDR3, the DNA is TGTGCCAGCACCCTAATCAGTGATACCTACGAGCAGTACTTC. Translated, it gives CASTLISDTYEQYF.

V usage is TRBV18 and J usage is TRBJ1-3, with D possibly matching TRBD1 (6 bases). The germline V and J ends were trimmed by 6 bases and 0 bases, with 15 bases remaining between them. Looked up from germline, CDR1 is KGHSH and CDR2 is LQKENI. There are 16 residues in the CDR3. CDR3 region: CASSQGRVGSGNTIYF. CDR3 coding DNA: TGTGCCAGCTCCCAGGGGAGAGTTGGCTCTGGAAACACCATATATTTT.

As concerns this clone: A far larger clone is one nucleotide away, so this likely arose from a read error. The CDR3 bases are TGTGCCAGCAGCTTAGAGGGTAGCGATGAGCAGTTCTTC. Protein product: CASSLEGSDEQFF. The chain joins TRBV7-3 to TRBJ2-1, with D maybe TRBD2 (5 bases). The CDR3 loop spans 13 amino acids. Germline CDR1 is SGHTA and CDR2 is FQGTGA. Trimming stripped 2 bases from V and 8 bases from J, with 10 bases between.

The CDR3 nucleotides are TGTGCCAGTAATCAACCGGGACAGGGGGATGAAAAACTGTTTTTT. Its protein is CASNQPGQGDEKLFF. The chain is built from TRBV19 and TRBJ1-4, with TRBD1 matching over 11 bases. This CDR3 is built from 15 residues. Germline trimming cut 7 bases from V and 6 bases from J; bases unmatched to any gene: 7. Germline V CDR1 and CDR2: LNHDA, SQIVND (reference sequence).

The chain combines TRBV7-8 with TRBJ2-3; 10 bases match TRBD1. This CDR3 contains 16 residues. The V gene's germline CDR1 is SGHVS and CDR2 FQNEAQ. Trimming took 1 base from V and 3 from J; bases not matched to a gene: 4. The CDR3 here is CASSLGGTGVTDTQYF. The CDR3 coding sequence is TGTGCCAGCAGCTTAGGGGGGACAGGGGTAACAGATACGCAGTATTTT.

This chain links TRBV6-9 with TRBJ2-1; D could derive from TRBD1 or TRBD2 (5 bases each). V was cut by 3 bases and J by 2 bases, with 14 bases left in between. This CDR3 spans 16 amino acids. Germline V lookup: CDR1 MNHGY, CDR2 SVAAGI. For the CDR3, the DNA is TGTGCCAGCAGTTACTCAGAGGAGGACACCTACAATGAGCAGTTCTTC. Its protein is CASSYSEEDTYNEQFF.

This chain uses TRBV27 with TRBJ2-1; 10 bases are a match to TRBD2. The germline gives CDR1 MNHEY, CDR2 SMNVEV (reference sequence). The CDR3 is 18 residues long. After removal of 3 bases from V and 5 bases from J, the junction contained 13 bases not matched to a gene. The CDR3 sequence is CASSFLRKASGGHNEQFF. The CDR3 coding sequence is TGTGCCAGCAGTTTCCTCCGTAAGGCTAGCGGGGGTCACAATGAGCAGTTCTTC.

The genes are TRBV7-9 and TRBJ1-1; D might be TRBD1 (5 bases). Trimming removed 3 bases from V and 6 bases from J, with 14 bases in between. Germline CDR1 SEHNR, CDR2 FQNEAQ (reference sequence). The CDR3 has 14 residues. CDR3 loop: CASSFLGGEAEAFF. The CDR3 nucleotides are TGTGCCAGCAGCTTTCTCGGAGGGGAGGCTGAAGCTTTCTTT.

The genes are TRBV9 and TRBJ2-7; D assignment may be TRBD1 or TRBD2 (5 bases each). The CDR3 spans 14 residues. The V and J ends lost 4 bases and 4 bases respectively, with 15 bases between them. Germline V gene lookup returns CDR1 SGDLS and CDR2 YYNGEE. In DNA, the CDR3 is TGTGCCAGCAGCCCCACCGGGACGGGGTACGAGCAGTACTTC. This sequence encodes CASSPTGTGYEQYF.

Within the sample, this clone is medium-sized. The chain uses TRBV5-1 and TRBJ1-1; possible D gene TRBD1, 6 bases. The CDR3 is 14 amino acids. CDR1 SGHRS and CDR2 YFSETQ come from the germline V gene. The germline V and J ends were trimmed by 0 bases and 6 bases, with 12 bases remaining between them. CDR3 loop: CASSLGGGAAEAFF. For the CDR3, the DNA is TGCGCCAGCAGCTTGGGCGGGGGCGCGGCTGAAGCTTTCTTT. The whole variable domain, remainder taken from reference TRBV5-1 and TRBJ1-1, is KAGVTQTPRYLIKTRGQQVTLSCSPISGHRSVSWYQQTPGQGLQFLFEYFSETQRNKGNFPGRFSGRQFSNSRSEMNVSTLELGDSALYLCASSLGGGAAEAFFGQGTRLTVV.

The chain employs TRBV5-1 and TRBJ2-3, with 8 positions matching TRBD2. V trimming: 0 bases; J trimming: 0 bases; junction bases outside the gene matches: 6. This CDR3 comprises 17 residues. Germline CDR1 and CDR2: SGHRS and YFSETQ. The CDR3 spells CASSLAASGHSTDTQYF. The CDR3 region has the DNA TGCGCCAGCAGCTTGGCGGCTAGCGGGCATAGCACAGATACGCAGTATTTT.

V usage is TRBV29-1 and J usage is TRBJ1-2; D is possibly TRBD1 (6 bases). V shed 3 bases and J shed 8 bases, with 16 bases lying between them. The CDR3 covers 13 residues. Germline loops: CDR1 SQVTM, CDR2 ANQGSEA. The DNA for the CDR3 is TGCAGCGTTGACTTACAGGGTCGGGACGGCTACACCTTC. Its protein product is CSVDLQGRDGYTF.

In this sample, this clone is medium-sized. This sequence joins TRBV13 and TRBJ1-1, with 8 nucleotides matching TRBD1. This CDR3 has 16 residues. Trimming removed 4 bases from V and 5 bases from J; junction bases left unmatched: 12. Germline loops: CDR1 PRHDT, CDR2 FYEKMQ (reference sequence). CDR3 DNA sequence: TGTGCCAGCAGCTCGGCCCGACAGGGGCAGGTGACTGAAGCTTTCTTT. Its protein is CASSSARQGQVTEAFF.

The chain links TRBV28 to TRBJ1-1; D gene unclear. Trimming left V 5 bases short and J 2 bases short, with 12 bases between. Per germline, CDR1 MDHEN and CDR2 SYDVKM. This CDR3 is 14 amino acids long. The CDR3 sequence is CASSLPGSNTEAFF. The CDR3, as DNA: TGTGCCAGCAGTCTCCCAGGCTCCAACACTGAAGCTTTCTTT.

In DNA, the CDR3 is TGTGCCAGCAGCTTGACTAGCGACAATACGCAGTATTTT. Translated, it gives CASSLTSDNTQYF. This chain connects TRBV7-3 to TRBJ2-3, with 8 bases fitting TRBD2. Germline values: CDR1 SGHTA, CDR2 FQGTGA. The CDR3 runs to 13 residues. J gave up 7 bases and V 3 bases, and 3 bases lay outside the gene matches.